The present entry profiles one T cell receptor (beta chain) with its context. The clone's antigen remains unknown. No base qualities exist here, and no much larger clone lies one base off it. This specimen belongs to a study of T cells in Graves' hyperthyroidism and ophthalmopathy (dated by TCRdb to the late 2010s). With respect to the entire study: Peripheral blood samples were taken at the time of initial diagnosis, prior to any treatment. TCR V-J signatures able to tell the groups apart were searched for in a discovery cohort of about a hundred patients, of whom over 40 had Graves' ophthalmopathy and about 60 had stable Graves' hyperthyroidism. An independent validation cohort of under 20 hyperthyroidism patients and 17 patients who later progressed to ophthalmopathy tested prospective prediction of ophthalmopathy. For training and testing, the 100 or so patients in the discovery cohort were randomly divided in a 7:3 ratio. In several Graves' hyperthyroidism patients, the study also compared T-cell repertoires from thyroid tissue with T-cell repertoires from blood. After sampling, hyperthyroidism patients received methimazole starting at 30 mg daily, and ophthalmopathy patients received high-dose intravenous methylprednisolone. The paper describes TCR Vbeta CDR3 sequencing of around 140 peripheral blood samples, made up of under 50 ophthalmopathy patients, around 78 hyperthyroidism patients and 17 progressor patients.

Hyperthyroidism patients were newly diagnosed, with disease duration under 2 months, and aged 18 to 65 years. The study excluded patients with uncontrolled infections, other autoimmune diseases, pregnancy or lactation. Diagnoses relied on clinical symptoms, serum thyroxine and TRAb, thyroid ultrasound and orbital computed tomography. For progressor patients, blood was drawn at the first diagnosis of hyperthyroidism, before any ophthalmopathy symptoms had appeared. PBMCs were separated from roughly 10 ml of fresh peripheral blood using Ficoll-Paque density gradient centrifugation. Patients classed as progressors first received a Graves' hyperthyroidism diagnosis and then went on to develop ophthalmopathy during follow-up. Total RNA was extracted with Trizol reagent, and quality was checked on an Agilent 2100 Bioanalyzer. Including the terminal cysteine and phenylalanine, the CDR3 comprises 14 residues. Only the CDR3 portion is preserved as DNA: 42 bases, with reading frame beginning at the first base. According to the germline V gene, CDR1 reads SGHVS and CDR2 reads FQNEAQ. Trimming accounts for 5 bases at V and 10 bases at J, while the number of junction bases matched to no gene is 8.

The TCR beta CDR3 regions were amplified from the RNA transcripts. A first-round RT-PCR of the TCR CDR3 used the HTBI primer set with the Qiagen OneStep RT-PCR kit. A second multiplex PCR round built the libraries, followed by size selection and purification. Paired-end sequencing of the libraries was performed with 100 bp reads on an Illumina HiSeq2000. The study's own analysis went as follows. SOAPnuke was used to process the raw data, removing reads that contained adapters or uncalled bases, had a mean Phred below 15, or lacked an exact match to the constant primer or identifier. High-quality paired reads were merged using COPE v1.2.5, and each unique nucleotide sequence was defined as a clonotype. Clonotypes were aligned to IMGT TRBV, TRBD and TRBJ reference segments using MiTCR v1.1. The analysis included only V-J combinations with a frequency above 0.0001, which together covered 99% to 99.2% of the repertoires. The TCS score was defined as F50 (clonal expansion) divided by E x V (chaos), with BLOSUM62-based TCRdist calculated between CDR3 peptides within each V-J. Welch's t-statistics and random forest reduced around 510 V-J features to 13, which were used in a naive Bayes classifier (R e1071). The public reads were run again by TCRdb, first through fastp at Q25 and then through MiXCR, and only productive beta chains were kept. All rows with the same CDR3 protein become a single entry with the most common DNA and genes. TCRdb, not the authors, supplied the V and J calls. The sample has some 350,000 distinct CDR3 sequences on record, roughly 14% of them singletons. The top ten hold about 30% of the sample.

On the study overall, not on this receptor specifically: In validation, progression to ophthalmopathy was predicted by the model with around 70% sensitivity and around 76% specificity, a median of roughly 6 months before onset. A 13 V-J signature model separated ophthalmopathy from stable hyperthyroidism, with about 90% sensitivity and just under 84% specificity in cross-validation and 80%/75% in testing. No statistical method was used to set the sample size in advance, and investigators knew the group allocation. Most expanded thyroid clonotypes (frequency above 0.001) were also detected in blood, a finding suggesting that blood repertoires may reflect thyroid immune responses.

Sequencing was performed on blood. This TCR derives from a woman aged 18-30 years with Graves' hyperthyroidism that later progressed to Graves' ophthalmopathy. The chain employs TRBV7-8 and TRBJ2-1, with TRBD2 matching 10 junction bases. The sequence in DNA is TGTGCCAGCAGCCCATGGACTAGCGGAGACGAGCAGTTCTTC. Its product reads: CASSPWTSGDEQFF.